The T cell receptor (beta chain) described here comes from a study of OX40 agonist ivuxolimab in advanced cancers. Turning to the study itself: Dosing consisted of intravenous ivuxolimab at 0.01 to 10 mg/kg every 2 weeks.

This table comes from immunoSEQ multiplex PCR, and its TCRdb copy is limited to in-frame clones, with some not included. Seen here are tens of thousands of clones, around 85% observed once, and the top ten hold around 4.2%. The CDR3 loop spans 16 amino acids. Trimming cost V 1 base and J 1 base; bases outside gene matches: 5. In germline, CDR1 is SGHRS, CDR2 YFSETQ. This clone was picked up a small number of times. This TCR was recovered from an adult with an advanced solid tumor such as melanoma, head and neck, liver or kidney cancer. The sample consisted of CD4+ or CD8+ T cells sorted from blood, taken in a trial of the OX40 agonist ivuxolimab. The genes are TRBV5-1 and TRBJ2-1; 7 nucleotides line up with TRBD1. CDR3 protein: CASSLRGGASYNEQFF. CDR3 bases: TGCGCCAGCAGCTTGCGAGGGGGCGCGTCCTACAATGAGCAGTTCTTC.